The clone carrying this T cell receptor (beta chain) showed up just a few times. The sample belongs to a study of graft-versus-host responses after intestinal transplantation. This table comes from immunoSEQ multiplex PCR, and its TCRdb copy is limited to in-frame clones, with some not included. The table includes about 15,000 clones, around a third detected once. The sample in question was alloreactive CD4+ T cells from a mixed lymphocyte reaction culture, obtained before intestinal transplant. Subset: CFSE-low proliferating T cells sorted from roughly 6-day pre-transplant mixed lymphocyte reaction (GvH or HvG direction). This sequence was found in a human patient who received an intestinal transplant.

The CDR3 spells CASKDGTQTTEAFF. DNA for the CDR3: TGCGCCAGCAAGGACGGGACTCAAACCACTGAAGCTTTCTTT. V and J are TRBV5-1 and TRBJ1-1, with D possibly matching TRBD1 (5 bases). This CDR3 contains 14 residues. The V and J ends lost 6 bases and 4 bases respectively, with 16 bases between them. Looked up from germline, CDR1 is SGHRS and CDR2 is YFSETQ.